Detailed here is one T cell receptor beta chain. This clone was observed a few times. No cognate antigen has been identified for it. The record has no base qualities; no much larger clone is one base away. This entry comes from a study of neoadjuvant anti-PD-1 for oral cavity cancer (dated by TCRdb to about 2021). A note on the overall study: Patients mostly received three to four biweekly doses of nivolumab at 3 mg/kg before curative-intent surgical resection. Patients who did not progress were given a fourth nivolumab dose at about day 43 and had definitive surgical resection on days 50-56. Under RECIST 1.1, patients with complete response, partial response or stable disease were classed as responders, and patients with progression were classed as non-responders. The parent correlative cohort had around 13 patients and a response rate of 33%. General findings and caveats noted by the study authors: After neoadjuvant nivolumab, non-responders showed significantly higher T cell clonality (Gini index) in PBMCs than responders did. Higher pretreatment blood TCRbeta clonality and lower post-treatment tumor TCRbeta clonality were correlated with higher pretreatment blood Treg/Th17 ratios. The TCR analyses had only a few patients in each response group, and the authors called for validation in larger cohorts.

The time point label here, explained by the study, means: before neoadjuvant nivolumab. None of the patients had received prior systemic or radiation treatment, and all were newly diagnosed with stage II-IVA oral cavity squamous cell carcinoma. The cohort was made up of patients with locally advanced, HPV-negative oral cavity squamous cell carcinoma. No culture maintenance or expansion was done, as the peripheral blood mononuclear cells went straight to analysis. The samples were obtained from a longitudinal correlative study of a single-arm phase II trial testing neoadjuvant nivolumab in oral cavity squamous cell carcinoma. Subject-matched pre- and post-treatment PBMCs and tumors from three responders and three non-responders were subjected to genomic DNA-based TCRbeta sequencing. Peripheral blood mononuclear cells were collected before nivolumab treatment and again after treatment, at the time of surgery. Genomic DNA was isolated from PBMCs using the Maxwell RSC DNA from Cells kit.

Inclusive of the bounding cysteine and phenylalanine, the CDR3 is 17 residues long. The DNA shown is the 51-base CDR3, in frame from base 1. V and J are trimmed by 0 bases and 4 bases, and the gene matches miss 9 bases of the junction. The germline V gene gives CDR1 as SGHDT and CDR2 as YYEEEE. For deep sequencing, each PBMC sample was run in six replicates, with libraries mostly built from about 500 ng of input genomic DNA. The immunoSEQ hsTCRbeta kit was used to prepare TCRbeta libraries according to the manufacturer's instructions. The finished libraries were brought together in one pool at 3 nM, which was then read using an Illumina NovaSeq 6000 S4 flow cell. Turning to the authors' computational methods: Raw data preprocessing and quality control were performed with the immunoSEQ Analyzer. The analysis was restricted to productive rearrangements, with each unique CDR3 amino acid sequence defining a clonotype. Repertoire clonality was estimated as the Gini-Simpson index, which was computed with the R package tcR. Gini indices were compared with Student's t test, and associations with tumor size change were assessed by Pearson correlation. The table was pulled from immuneACCESS by TCRdb, which kept in-frame rearrangements only. Such tables lose some clones; where checked, under half of the loss comes from unresolved V genes, and the rest has no known cause. That table furnishes V, J and clone size, whereas the DNA furnished D and trimming. The sample table holds about 14,000 clones, of which about 68% were seen once. The ten most abundant clones make up around 3.2% of the sample.

The sequenced sample was PBMCs, obtained before nivolumab (anti-PD-1) treatment. The chain joins TRBV5-6 to TRBJ2-1, and TRBD2 matches 8 of the central bases. The TCR was taken from a person aged 35-79 years with oral cavity squamous cell carcinoma. CDR3 reads: CASSLVQAGEAYNEQFF. Read as DNA, the sequence is TGTGCCAGCAGCTTGGTCCAAGCGGGGGAAGCGTACAATGAGCAGTTCTTC.